This T cell receptor (beta chain) was obtained from a study of cytomegalovirus exposure and HLA in healthy donors (dated by TCRdb to between 2016 and 2019). About the full investigation: An earlier analysis of roughly 570 of the donors reported about 280 Gb of sequence data and 90 million to 120 million unique TCR beta sequences obtained from about 180 million T cells. An early release that covered some 640 HLA-typed donors contained about 300 gigabases of sequencing data and tens of millions of unique TCR sequences. Among the 398 genotyped donors, approximately 77% belonged to the genetic ancestry cluster associated with self-reported Caucasian donors. The aim of the study was to test whether cataloging public T cell receptors could identify signatures of past pathogen exposure. Using immunosequencing, the study profiled T cell repertoires from 500 to 800 subjects and related those repertoires to cytomegalovirus serostatus. A separate validation cohort of roughly 110 different subjects was used in addition to the roughly 700-subject first cohort. To predict cytomegalovirus infection status, the study combined high-throughput TCR immunosequencing, statistical association of individual TCRs with disease status, and machine learning. In a later analysis, previously published TCR beta repertoires from 666 donors were re-analyzed and high-resolution HLA genotyping was added so that TCR occurrence patterns could be studied. Rather than using new phenotypic data, the later analysis identified candidate immune exposures from TCR beta sequences and from how often those sequences occurred across donors. An earlier analysis of approximately 580 of the donors used high-throughput TCR beta sequencing to judge whether each TCR beta V gene segment behaved as functional or pseudogenic. Donor age, sex, ethnicity and CMV serostatus were collected together with the repertoire data. Genome-wide SNP genotypes for about 60% of the roughly 700 donors were used in a later genetic analysis, which treated that subset as a discovery cohort. Every discovery cohort repertoire had been produced on one sequencing platform. Both class I and class II loci were covered by HLA typing, at four-digit resolution. The number of donors typed differed by locus, with roughly 620-630 for A, B, C, DRB1 and DQB1, more than 500 for DQA1, nearly 610 for DPA1, and roughly 450 for DPB1. A handful of DR-DQ haplotypes were handled as single units for association and clustering because linkage in the cohort was strong. On average, roughly 240,000 unique TCR beta nucleotide sequences were sequenced per donor among about 400 genotyped donors of the cohort, with roughly 18% of those sequences being non-productive.

The germline V end is reduced by 6 bases and the J end by 0 bases; junction bases left unmatched: 5. The germline V gene (reference sequence) supplies CDR1 MNHEY and CDR2 SMNVEV. Including cysteine and phenylalanine, the CDR3 has 15 amino acids. This entry keeps only the CDR3 DNA: 45 bases, framed from base 1. In the case of this clone: No cognate antigen has been identified for it. No base qualities exist here, and no much larger clone lies one base off it.

Results the study describes overall, beyond this receptor: Correlated functional status among segregating V segments might reflect linkage disequilibrium, but an unknown experimental factor could not be ruled out. In the study, approximately 160 TCR beta chains were listed as associated with cytomegalovirus. Because HLA typing was missing for some donors at each locus, association tests included only the typed subset. In a later genetic analysis, fewer N-insertions in productive TCRs were reported among donors in an Asian-associated ancestry cluster than the 666-donor mean. Most TCR sequences were observed very rarely across donors, whereas some public TCRs were present in many individuals. An association between a missense DCLRE1C variant and V-gene and J-gene trimming of TCR beta chains was found in a later genetic analysis and replicated in an independent cohort. CMV serostatus was the only immune exposure information available for the cohort. A further reported finding was that TCR beta sequences accurately predicted the HLA-A and HLA-B alleles for most subjects in the first cohort. Roughly uniform sequencing depth across donors was assumed in presence/absence analyses, although this assumption may not hold. In vitro tests confirmed that a few of the cytomegalovirus-associated TCR beta chains recognize cytomegalovirus antigens. It was suggested by the authors that the approach could potentially be generalized to other disease states and immunological phenotypes. A later analysis found that TCR association rates varied across HLA loci, with DRB1 alleles showing the most associated TCRs and HLA-C alleles the fewest. This cohort had only TCR beta chains sequenced, and the lack of alpha or paired-chain data limited which features could be detected. In a later analysis, several top co-occurrence clusters were reported to appear linked to parvovirus B19, influenza, CMV and Epstein-Barr virus. When HLA alleles, especially DR and DQ, strongly co-occurred, attributing TCR associations to individual alleles was difficult. At a false discovery rate of 0.05, a later analysis linked fewer than 20,000 TCR beta sequences to specific HLA alleles. Cytomegalovirus status was reported to be diagnosed by the classifier with high specificity and sensitivity in both the original and validation cohorts. Because counts were too low, under 20 rarely observed V segments, including chromosome 9 orphons, were left out of the earlier analysis of over 550 of the donors. Compared with equally common non-associated chains, HLA-associated TCR beta chains in a later analysis were more clonally expanded and had lower generation probabilities. According to a later analysis, most CMV-associated TCR beta chains appeared to be HLA-restricted, and the HLA associations seemed to be driven largely by CMV exposure. Some IMGT-functional V segments, including TRBV6-2 and TRBV6-3, could not be told apart with the 87-base-pair reads, so those segments were excluded. An earlier analysis of 450 to 750 of the donors showed that most TCR beta V segments appeared in productive rearrangements either about 87% or about 30% of the time, which broadly matched IMGT annotations. A cluster of highly shared sequence variants was judged likely to represent a technical artifact of the sequencing pipeline.

Receptors were amplified or captured by the immunoSEQ multiplex PCR assay. A mixture of 60 forward primers for TCR Vbeta segments and 13 reverse primers for TCR Jbeta segments was used in the multiplex PCR. Amplification of the CDR3 region of rearranged TCR beta genes was performed with a multiplex PCR assay on genomic DNA. The Illumina HiSeq System was used to sequence the amplified TCR beta libraries as 87-base-pair reads. Under the source paper's analysis protocol: A later analysis counted about 80 million unique TCR beta chains across the 650 to 800 repertoires, and roughly 9.9 million of these chains were shared by at least two donors. Raw reads were error-corrected and collapsed into unique sequences with a nearest-neighbor algorithm that merged closely related sequences to remove PCR and sequencing errors. Alignment of CDR3 sequences to IMGT reference sequences was used to assign V, D and J gene segments. For a sequence to be retained, at least a six-nucleotide match to both a V gene segment and a J gene segment was required. A rearrangement was called productive if the CDR3 had no stop codons and remained in frame with V and J, and every other rearrangement was called non-productive. Following IMGT convention, CDR3 was defined as the stretch from the second conserved V-encoded cysteine to the conserved J-encoded phenylalanine. The earlier analysis of around 640 of the donors excluded sequences that lacked an unambiguous match to a single V gene segment. In an earlier analysis of roughly 600 of the donors, a V segment was called functional when productive rearrangements were above 56.7%, and segregating when the standard deviation between donors exceeded 5%. A statistical classification framework was built for diagnosing cytomegalovirus status from the catalog of TCR beta chain sequences. In a later analysis, V and J genes were assigned by comparing TCR nucleotide sequences against IMGT/GENE-DB human TR gene sequences. A later analysis assigned CDR3 sequences and most-parsimonious VDJ recombination scenarios with the TCRdist pipeline. In a later analysis, every TCR beta chain was defined by the combination of its CDR3 amino acid sequence and its V-gene family, and reads without a unique V-gene family were dropped. In a later analysis, approximately 640 highly shared, low-generation-probability nucleotide sequences were removed to address suspected cross-contamination and a sequencing artifact. In a later analysis, a clonal expansion index for each public chain was calculated from normalized within-repertoire ranks of inferred template counts. A later analysis computed generation probabilities with a VDJ recombination model fitted to out-of-frame rearrangements, and checked the results against IGoR. A later analysis scored TCR-TCR, TCR-HLA and TCR-CMV co-occurrence with hypergeometric tests, applying a repertoire-size bias correction to TCR pairs. False discovery rates were estimated in a later analysis by permuting HLA or CMV assignments 20 times. In a later analysis, co-occurring TCRs were grouped using DBSCAN, with TCRdist sequence similarity added in when clustering inside HLA-allele-positive subsets. Co-occurrence clustering excluded repertoires with fewer than 30,000 or more than 120,000 public chains, plus five with anomalous nucleotide sharing. What TCRdb holds here is the immuneACCESS table cut down to in-frame rearrangements. Part of the clones is not present; checked against another copy, under half of the missing clones reflect an unresolved V gene, and the others are unexplained. V and J calls and clone size are given by that table; D and trimming were obtained from the DNA. Recorded for this sample are about 180,000 clones; 77% of them occurred a single time. The ten largest make up 1.4% of the sample.

The cohort was made up of around 720 healthy bone marrow donors. At the time of sampling, all cohort members were nominally healthy, though unrecorded immune exposures were likely present. The donor was CMV seronegative and was included in the group of over 300 seronegative cohort members. Every donor gave a peripheral blood sample, and the peripheral blood mononuclear cells from that sample were used for TCR beta sequencing. The Qiagen DNeasy Blood Extraction Kit was used to extract genomic DNA from the blood cell samples. The sequencing input was PBMCs. The origin of this receptor is a man in his late teens or twenties in good health and CMV-seronegative. The chain joins TRBV27 to TRBJ2-7; 10 central bases correspond to TRBD1. The CDR3 region has the sequence CASSRQGANSYEQYF. The DNA is as follows: TGTGCCAGCAGCCGACAGGGGGCGAACTCCTACGAGCAGTACTTC.